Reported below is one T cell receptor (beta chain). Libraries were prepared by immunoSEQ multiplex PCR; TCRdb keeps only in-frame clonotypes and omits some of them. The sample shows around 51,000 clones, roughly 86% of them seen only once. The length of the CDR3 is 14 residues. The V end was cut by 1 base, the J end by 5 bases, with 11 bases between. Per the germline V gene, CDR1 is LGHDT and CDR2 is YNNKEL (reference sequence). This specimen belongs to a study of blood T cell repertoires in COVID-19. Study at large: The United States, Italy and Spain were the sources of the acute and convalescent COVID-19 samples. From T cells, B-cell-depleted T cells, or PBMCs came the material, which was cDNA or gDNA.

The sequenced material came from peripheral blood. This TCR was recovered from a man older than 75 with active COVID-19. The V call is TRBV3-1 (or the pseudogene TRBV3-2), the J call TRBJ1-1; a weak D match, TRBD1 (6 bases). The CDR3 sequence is CASSQVSGDTEAFF. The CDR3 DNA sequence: TGTGCCAGCAGCCAAGTTTCAGGGGATACTGAAGCTTTCTTT.